This entry describes one T cell receptor beta chain. The antigen it binds to is not known. Qualities for individual bases were not recorded, and no much larger clone is one base off. In the ophthalmopathy patients, disease was moderately to severely active, with a Clinical Activity Score of 3 or more, a NOSPECS grade of 4 or more, and a duration of less than 3 months. Any patient with an uncontrolled infection, another autoimmune disease, pregnancy or lactation was excluded. Diagnoses were established on the basis of clinical symptoms, serum thyroxine and TRAb, thyroid ultrasound, and orbital computed tomography. PBMCs were isolated from about 10 ml of fresh peripheral blood by Ficoll-Paque density gradient centrifugation. Total RNA was extracted with Trizol reagent, and quality was checked on an Agilent 2100 Bioanalyzer. Trimming removed 6 bases from V and 3 bases from J, leaving 27 bases between the germline ends. The CDR1 and CDR2 encoded by the germline V gene are MNHNS and SASEGT. The CDR3 contains 19 residues, cysteine and phenylalanine counted. Only the CDR3 region is kept as DNA, spanning 57 bases read in frame from base 1.

Amplification of TCR beta CDR3 regions was carried out from RNA transcripts. A first-round RT-PCR of the TCR CDR3 used the HTBI primer set with the Qiagen OneStep RT-PCR kit. Libraries were constructed in a second round of multiplex PCR, after which size selection and purification were carried out. Paired-end sequencing of the libraries was performed with 100 bp reads on an Illumina HiSeq2000. Regarding the original processing steps: Raw data were processed with SOAPnuke, discarding reads with adapters, uncalled bases, mean Phred below 15, or no exact constant-primer or identifier match. COPE v1.2.5 was used to merge high-quality paired reads, and clonotypes were defined as unique nucleotide sequences. MiTCR v1.1 was used to align clonotypes to the IMGT TRBV, TRBD and TRBJ reference segments. The analysis was restricted to V-J combinations with a frequency above 0.0001, which together covered 99.2% of the repertoires. A TCS score was defined as the ratio between F50 (clonal expansion) and ExV (chaos), using BLOSUM62-based TCRdist between CDR3 peptides within each V-J. Welch's t-statistics and random forest reduced around 510 V-J features to roughly 13, which were used in a naive Bayes classifier (R e1071). The raw public data were reprocessed by TCRdb itself: fastp quality trimming at Q25, MiXCR clonotype calling, in-frame beta chains only. Under each unique CDR3 protein, matching rows form one entry showing the most common genes and DNA. The V and J calls shown here were made by TCRdb, not taken from the authors' results. The sample yields approximately 600,000 distinct CDR3 sequences; roughly 20% were counted once. The ten most abundant clones make up 30% to 40% of the sample.

These data originate in a study of T cells in Graves' hyperthyroidism and ophthalmopathy (dated by TCRdb to between 2018 and 2021). At the level of the whole study: Peripheral blood samples were taken at the time of initial diagnosis, prior to any treatment. The paper reports TCR Vbeta CDR3 sequencing of roughly 140 peripheral blood samples: 40 or so ophthalmopathy, roughly 74 hyperthyroidism and some 17 progressor patients. The approximately 100 discovery patients were divided at random into training and test sets in a 7:3 ratio. The study also compared thyroid tissue and blood T-cell repertoires from a handful of Graves' hyperthyroidism patients. After sampling, hyperthyroidism patients received methimazole starting at 30 mg daily, and ophthalmopathy patients received high-dose intravenous methylprednisolone. Prospective prediction of ophthalmopathy was tested in an independent validation cohort of 18 to 20 hyperthyroidism patients and some 17 patients who later progressed to ophthalmopathy. TCR V-J signatures able to tell the groups apart were searched for in a discovery cohort of some 100 patients, of whom approximately 40 had Graves' ophthalmopathy and 57 had stable Graves' hyperthyroidism. Points the paper makes about the study in general: In validation, progression to ophthalmopathy was predicted by the model with 70.59% sensitivity and 72.22% specificity, a median of roughly 6 months before onset. Most expanded thyroid clonotypes (frequency above 0.001) were also detected in blood, a finding suggesting that blood repertoires may reflect thyroid immune responses. In cross-validation, a model built on a 13 V-J signature told ophthalmopathy apart from stable hyperthyroidism with 85% to 90% sensitivity and about 81% specificity, and in testing the same model reached 80%/75%. No statistical method was used to set the sample size in advance, and investigators knew the group allocation.

The rearranged segments are TRBV6-1 and TRBJ1-5; tentative D gene TRBD1, with 5 bases matching. Sequencing input: blood. The receptor was derived from a man aged 25-40 years with Graves' ophthalmopathy. The bases are TGTGCCAGCAGAGTGGCTCCCTCTCGTCGGGGGGGGTTCAATCAGCCCCAGCATTTT. This gives the protein CASRVAPSRRGGFNQPQHF.